A selection of T cell receptor beta chains follows, all from one sample in a study of Ad26.COV2.S vaccination and SARS-CoV-2 variants. TCRdb's copy holds only in-frame clones and misses some; the assay was immunoSEQ multiplex PCR. The sample consists of around 380,000 clones, 80% to 90% of them appearing once. Sequenced here: peripheral blood, sampled in a trial of Ad26.COV2.S vaccine versus placebo. The receptors were sampled from a person between 18 and 59 years old who received the Ad26.COV2.S COVID-19 vaccine or a placebo. Each CDR3 is given with its conserved first and last residue. The D gene is left open where the match is weak. Size is stated for part of the rows, as once, few or many counts, or as a class when the clone is expanded.

J gene,CDR3 length,clone size,D gene,V gene,CDR3 protein,CDR3 DNA
TRBJ1-2,11,NA,NA,TRBV2,CASRGRQGYTF,TGTGCCAGCAGAGGACGCCAGGGCTACACCTTC
TRBJ1-1,12,NA,NA,TRBV6-1,CASSEAGRLAFF,TGTGCCAGCAGTGAAGCTGGCAGGCTGGCTTTCTTT
TRBJ1-1,17,NA,NA,TRBV7-6,CASSLDQEGTMNTEAFF,TGTGCCAGCAGCTTAGACCAGGAGGGGACGATGAACACTGAAGCTTTCTTT
TRBJ1-1,14,NA,NA,TRBV25-1,CASSELDRNTEAFF,TGTGCCAGCAGTGAATTAGACAGGAACACTGAAGCTTTCTTT
TRBJ1-1,13,NA,NA,TRBV7-2,CASSFSGETEAFF,TGTGCCAGCAGCTTTTCAGGGGAAACTGAAGCTTTCTTT
TRBJ1-5,14,NA,TRBD1,TRBV19,CASSRDRGGQPQHF,TGTGCCAGTAGTAGAGACAGGGGCGGGCAGCCCCAGCATTTT
TRBJ1-5,15,once,TRBD1,TRBV7-8,CASSLLQGWGQPQHF,TGTGCCAGCAGCTTACTACAGGGGTGGGGTCAGCCCCAGCATTTT
TRBJ1-5,13,NA,NA,TRBV30,CAWSQGEDQPQHF,TGTGCCTGGAGTCAGGGAGAGGATCAGCCCCAGCATTTT
TRBJ1-1,13,NA,NA,TRBV5-5,CASSWSLGTEAFF,TGTGCCAGCAGCTGGAGCCTGGGCACTGAAGCTTTCTTT
TRBJ1-2,12,NA,TRBD1,TRBV29-1,CSVTGGDYGYTF,TGCAGCGTTACAGGGGGCGACTATGGCTACACCTTC
TRBJ1-4,15,NA,NA,TRBV5-1,CASSLVGATNEKLFF,TGCGCCAGCAGCTTGGTGGGGGCAACTAATGAAAAACTGTTTTTT
TRBJ1-1,14,NA,TRBD1,TRBV7-9,CASQFGRGHDEAFF,TGTGCCAGCCAATTCGGGAGGGGGCATGATGAAGCTTTCTTT
TRBJ2-1,15,NA,NA,TRBV2,CASSEEVSSYNEQFF,TGTGCCAGCAGTGAAGAGGTCAGCTCCTACAATGAGCAGTTCTTC
TRBJ2-7,15,NA,NA,TRBV5-1,CASSSLGGDSYEQYF,TGCGCCAGCAGCTCCCTAGGTGGGGACTCCTACGAGCAGTACTTC
TRBJ2-3,12,NA,NA,TRBV5-5,CASSLTTDTQYF,TGTGCCAGCAGCCTTACTACAGATACGCAGTATTTT
TRBJ2-3,12,NA,NA,TRBV7-2,CASSLAPDTQYF,TGTGCCAGCAGCTTAGCCCCAGATACGCAGTATTTT
TRBJ2-1,14,NA,TRBD1,TRBV7-8,CASSLAGQANEQFF,TGTGCCAGCAGCTTAGCGGGACAGGCGAATGAGCAGTTCTTC
TRBJ2-2,17,NA,TRBD1,TRBV2,CASSEEVDRGLTGELFF,TGTGCCAGCAGTGAAGAGGTGGACAGGGGTTTAACCGGGGAGCTGTTTTTT
TRBJ1-5,18,NA,TRBD1,TRBV6-1,CASSERRGTGDSNQPQHF,TGTGCCAGCAGTGAAAGGAGGGGGACAGGAGATAGCAATCAGCCCCAGCATTTT
TRBJ2-6,18,NA,TRBD1,TRBV7-9,CASSLDRGRLIGANVLTF,TGTGCCAGCAGCCTCGACAGGGGGCGCTTGATTGGGGCCAACGTCCTGACTTTC
TRBJ2-5,15,NA,NA,TRBV11-2,CASSLSGARPETQYF,TGTGCCAGCAGCCTGTCCGGGGCGCGCCCAGAGACCCAGTACTTC
TRBJ2-3,17,NA,NA,TRBV4-1,CASSQVGRSRVPDTQYF,TGCGCCAGCAGCCAAGTGGGAAGGTCCAGGGTCCCAGATACGCAGTATTTT
TRBJ1-1,20,NA,TRBD1,TRBV23-1,CASSQSSGRRGGFGNTEAFF,TGCGCCAGCAGTCAATCATCTGGGCGGAGAGGGGGCTTCGGGAACACTGAAGCTTTCTTT
TRBJ2-1,14,NA,NA,TRBV27,CASSLFHRANEQFF,TGTGCCAGCAGTTTATTTCACAGGGCCAATGAGCAGTTCTTC
TRBJ1-4,14,NA,TRBD1,TRBV15,CATSPGTGFEKLFF,TGTGCCACCAGCCCTGGGACAGGTTTTGAAAAACTGTTTTTT
TRBJ2-1,13,NA,NA,TRBV3-1/TRBV3-2,CASSHFSYNEQFF,TGTGCCAGCAGCCATTTCTCCTACAATGAGCAGTTCTTC
TRBJ2-3,15,NA,TRBD2,TRBV2,CASSSRLAGADTQYF,TGTGCCAGCAGCTCCAGACTAGCGGGGGCAGATACGCAGTATTTT
TRBJ1-1,15,NA,NA,TRBV3-1/TRBV3-2,CASSQSKGWGTEAFF,TGTGCCAGCAGCCAATCAAAGGGATGGGGCACTGAAGCTTTCTTT
TRBJ2-7,14,NA,TRBD1,TRBV11-2,CASSWGTGSYEQYF,TGTGCCAGCAGCTGGGGGACAGGGTCCTACGAGCAGTACTTC
TRBJ2-3,19,NA,TRBD2,TRBV4-1,CASSQVQGASGGTTDTQYF,TGCGCCAGCAGCCAAGTCCAGGGAGCTAGCGGGGGGACCACAGATACGCAGTATTTT
TRBJ2-1,14,NA,NA,TRBV7-9,CASSLLGGPNEQFF,TGTGCCAGCAGCCTCCTGGGGGGGCCGAATGAGCAGTTCTTC
TRBJ1-6,12,NA,NA,TRBV28,CASSPINSPLHF,TGTGCCAGCAGTCCCATTAATTCACCCCTCCACTTT
TRBJ2-7,14,NA,NA,TRBV7-8,CASSLGTKPYEQYF,TGTGCCAGCAGCTTAGGGACCAAGCCCTACGAGCAGTACTTC
TRBJ2-2,15,few,TRBD2,TRBV6-4,CASSETSGATGELFF,TGTGCCAGCAGTGAGACTAGCGGGGCCACCGGGGAGCTGTTTTTT
TRBJ2-5,13,NA,NA,TRBV6-6,CASSSDRKETQYF,TGTGCCAGCAGTTCGGACAGAAAAGAGACCCAGTACTTC
TRBJ1-1,12,NA,NA,TRBV7-9,CASSLEVSEAFF,TGTGCCAGCAGCTTAGAGGTCAGTGAAGCTTTCTTT
TRBJ2-7,15,NA,TRBD1,TRBV3-1/TRBV3-2,CASSHRQGAPYEQYF,TGTGCCAGCAGCCATAGACAGGGGGCCCCCTACGAGCAGTACTTC
TRBJ2-1,15,NA,NA,TRBV7-2,CASSTDSPGYNEQFF,TGTGCCAGCAGTACTGACTCCCCTGGCTACAATGAGCAGTTCTTC
TRBJ1-2,13,NA,NA,TRBV11-2,CASSFGRAGGYTF,TGTGCCAGCAGCTTCGGCAGGGCCGGTGGCTACACCTTC
TRBJ1-2,15,NA,NA,TRBV28,CASSPPAGFGYGYTF,TGTGCCAGCAGTCCGCCCGCAGGGTTCGGCTATGGCTACACCTTC
TRBJ1-2,15,NA,TRBD1,TRBV4-1,CASSQVGQGANGYTF,TGCGCCAGCAGCCAAGTAGGCCAGGGGGCTAATGGCTACACCTTC
TRBJ2-2,15,NA,NA,TRBV7-9,CASSVGQIYTGELFF,TGTGCCAGCAGCGTAGGTCAGATTTACACCGGGGAGCTGTTTTTT
TRBJ1-2,15,NA,TRBD1,TRBV2,CASSDLGQGLKGYTF,TGTGCCAGCAGTGATTTGGGACAGGGTTTGAAAGGCTACACCTTC
TRBJ1-1,18,NA,NA,TRBV11-2,CASSLSRPTWGENTEAFF,TGTGCCAGCAGCTTATCTCGTCCGACATGGGGCGAGAACACTGAAGCTTTCTTT
TRBJ1-1,13,NA,NA,TRBV6-5,CASSYDGGTEAFF,TGTGCCAGCAGTTACGACGGGGGCACTGAAGCTTTCTTT
TRBJ1-3,15,NA,NA,TRBV5-1,CASSLTSATGNTIYF,TGCGCCAGCAGCTTGACCAGCGCGACAGGAAACACCATATATTTT
TRBJ2-2,17,NA,TRBD2,TRBV6-1,CASSVSGLAGNTGELFF,TGTGCCAGCAGTGTATCGGGACTAGCGGGTAACACCGGGGAGCTGTTTTTT
TRBJ2-7,16,NA,TRBD2,TRBV3-1/TRBV3-2,CASSSGLAGPPYEQYF,TGTGCCAGCAGCTCAGGACTAGCGGGACCTCCCTACGAGCAGTACTTC
TRBJ1-4,14,NA,NA,TRBV5-4,CASSGGTSNEKLFF,TGTGCCAGCAGCGGGGGGACGTCGAATGAAAAACTGTTTTTT
TRBJ2-5,15,NA,TRBD2,TRBV2,CASYGLAGATRAQYF,TGTGCCAGCTACGGACTAGCGGGGGCCACCCGGGCCCAGTACTTC
TRBJ2-7,14,NA,TRBD1,TRBV3-1/TRBV3-2,CASSHGTGSYEQYF,TGTGCCAGCAGCCACGGGACAGGTTCCTACGAGCAGTACTTC
TRBJ2-2,15,NA,NA,TRBV7-9,CASSLLAANTGELFF,TGTGCCAGCAGCTTGTTAGCGGCGAACACCGGGGAGCTGTTTTTT
TRBJ1-3,16,NA,NA,TRBV11-2,CASSPTTILSGNTIYF,TGTGCCAGCAGCCCTACGACGATCCTCTCTGGAAACACCATATATTTT
TRBJ1-2,16,NA,NA,TRBV7-9,CASSLASGGSFYGYTF,TGTGCCAGCAGCTTAGCGTCCGGGGGCAGTTTCTATGGCTACACCTTC
TRBJ2-7,15,NA,TRBD2,TRBV5-1,CASSLAVGTMEEQYF,TGCGCCAGCAGCTTGGCCGTTGGGACTATGGAGGAGCAGTACTTC
TRBJ2-3,14,NA,TRBD2,TRBV20-1,CSASLAGGSDTQYF,TGCAGTGCTAGTCTAGCGGGGGGTTCAGATACGCAGTATTTT